Each of the 29 T cell receptor beta chains below was sequenced from the same sample in a study of T cell changes during pregnancy in multiple sclerosis. Data came from immunoSEQ multiplex PCR; TCRdb stores just in-frame clones and leaves some out. The sample includes just under 50,000 clones, approximately 90% seen only once; the top ten take roughly a tenth. Sequenced here: CD8+ T cells from peripheral blood mononuclear cells, sampled after pregnancy. These receptors all come from a female donor with multiple sclerosis, enrolled in a pregnancy study.

This clone appeared a single time. The V call is TRBV9, the J call TRBJ1-5; D gene ambiguous. The CDR3 is 14 residues long. Germline V gives CDR1 SGDLS, CDR2 YYNGEE. The germline V and J ends were trimmed by 0 bases and 3 bases, with 7 bases remaining between them. The CDR3 nucleotides read TGTGCCAGCAGCGTAGGGCAAATCAATCAGCCCCAGCATTTT. Translated, it gives CASSVGQINQPQHF.

The chain combines TRBV1 with TRBJ2-3; the DNA was not compared with TRBD2, the D call given in the table. TRBV1 constitutes a pseudogene. The CDR3 loop spans 15 amino acids. Here the CDR3 reads CTSSQGGGSTDTQYF. CDR3 DNA sequence: TGCACCAGCAGCCAGGGGGGGGGCAGCACAGATACGCAGTATTTT.

The V call is TRBV6-6, the J call TRBJ2-3; 10 bases align to TRBD2. The CDR3 length is 15 residues. Germline V CDR1 and CDR2: MNHNY, SVGAGI (reference sequence). V trimming: 6 bases; J trimming: 3 bases; junction bases outside the gene matches: 6. The CDR3 loop reads CASSRSGLATDTQYF. The CDR3 coding sequence is TGTGCCAGCAGCCGATCGGGACTAGCGACAGATACGCAGTATTTT.

This chain joins TRBV29-1 and TRBJ2-1; maybe TRBD1 (5 bases). Germline values: CDR1 SQVTM, CDR2 ANQGSEA. Trimming removed 4 bases from V and 4 bases from J, with 20 bases in between. The CDR3 has 16 amino acids. CDR3 coding DNA: TGCAGCGTTGCAGGACGGACAAACCTATTATACAATGAGCAGTTCTTC. This codes for CSVAGRTNLLYNEQFF.

V is TRBV30 and J is TRBJ1-4, with D possibly being TRBD1 (5 bases). Germline values: CDR1 GTSNPN, CDR2 SVGIG (reference sequence). Trimming removed 2 bases at V and 8 bases at J, with 15 bases between. There are 14 residues in the CDR3. This chain's CDR3 is CAWSSGQGGEKLFF. CDR3 bases: TGTGCCTGGAGTTCAGGTCAGGGTGGCGAAAAACTGTTTTTT.

J is TRBJ2-1 and V is TRBV29-1, with 8 bases aligning to TRBD2. Per the germline V gene, CDR1 is SQVTM and CDR2 is ANQGSEA. The ends lost 6 bases at V and 3 bases at J; junction bases unmatched: 4. The CDR3 consists of 13 residues. CDR3 sequence: CSVGGDDYNEQFF. In DNA form, the CDR3 reads TGCAGCGTCGGGGGGGACGACTACAATGAGCAGTTCTTC.

V usage is TRBV5-5 and J usage is TRBJ1-3, with D tentatively TRBD1 (5 bases). V lost 2 bases and J lost 9, with 18 bases in between. The V gene's germline CDR1 is SGHKS and CDR2 YYEKEE (reference sequence). CDR3 size: 15 residues. The CDR3 loop reads CASSFSSGGGATIYF. The DNA for the CDR3 is TGTGCCAGCAGCTTCTCATCGGGTGGAGGGGCCACCATATATTTT.

The chain couples TRBV11-2 to TRBJ2-5; TRBD2 matches at 13 bases. Germline V lookup: CDR1 SGHAT, CDR2 FQNNGV. V lost 5 bases, J lost 2 bases, and 8 bases stayed unmatched. CDR3 size: 17 residues. The CDR3 nucleotides read TGTGCCAGCAGCCCCGGACTAGCGGGGGAATGGCAAGAGACCCAGTACTTC. Residues: CASSPGLAGEWQETQYF.

The genes are TRBV5-1 and TRBJ1-6; 8 bases align to TRBD1. This CDR3 comprises 16 residues. Looked up from germline, CDR1 is SGHRS and CDR2 is YFSETQ. After removal of 5 bases from V and 8 bases from J, the junction contained 12 bases not matched to a gene. The CDR3 sequence: CASSKAGQGTDSPLHF. CDR3 coding DNA: TGCGCCAGCAGTAAAGCAGGACAGGGAACGGATTCACCCCTCCACTTT.

The V call is TRBV29-1, the J call TRBJ1-2, with D tentatively TRBD1 (6 bases). Germline values: CDR1 SQVTM, CDR2 ANQGSEA. Trimming shortened V by 0 bases and J by 4 bases, and 15 bases separated the two germline ends. CDR3 length: 15 amino acids. The CDR3 nucleotides read TGCAGCGTTGAAGATACTGGGGGACAAGGCTATGGCTACACCTTC. Amino acid sequence: CSVEDTGGQGYGYTF.

The genes are TRBV9 and TRBJ2-3; 7 bases are shared with TRBD2. CDR3 length: 14 amino acids. Trimming removed 3 bases from V and 3 bases from J; junction bases left unmatched: 4. CDR1 SGDLS and CDR2 YYNGEE come from the germline V gene. This CDR3 reads CASSAGLRTDTQYF. CDR3 sequence (DNA): TGTGCCAGCAGCGCGGGACTACGGACAGATACGCAGTATTTT. The whole variable domain, remainder taken from reference TRBV9 and TRBJ2-3, is DSGVTQTPKHLITATGQRVTLRCSPRSGDLSVYWYQQSLDQGLQFLIQYYNGEERAKGNILERFSAQQFPDLHSELNLSSLELGDSALYFCASSAGLRTDTQYFGPGTRLTVL.

The chain couples TRBV5-1 to TRBJ2-1; tentatively, D is TRBD2 (6 bases). Germline CDR1 reads SGHRS; CDR2 reads YFSETQ. V was pared by 4 bases and J by 4 bases, with 15 bases between. There are 15 residues in the CDR3. CDR3 amino acids: CASSATGGSYNEQFF. The CDR3 nucleotides are TGCGCCAGCAGCGCCACAGGAGGGAGTTACAATGAGCAGTTCTTC.

This chain connects TRBV9 to TRBJ2-5; unclear D gene. The CDR3 loop spans 11 amino acids. V shed 3 bases and J shed 6 bases, with 6 bases lying between them. The V gene's germline CDR1 is SGDLS and CDR2 YYNGEE. The CDR3 sequence is CASSDLQTQYF. DNA for the CDR3: TGTGCCAGCAGCGATCTCCAGACCCAGTACTTC.

The chain combines TRBV27 with TRBJ2-1, with 9 bases that match TRBD1. This CDR3 has 16 amino acids. V was clipped by 8 bases and J by 4 bases; unmatched bases: 12. Germline-derived CDR1 and CDR2 are MNHEY and SMNVEV (reference sequence). The CDR3 here is CASARGQGIDYNEQFF. CDR3 bases: TGTGCCAGCGCCCGGGGACAGGGCATCGATTACAATGAGCAGTTCTTC.

V is TRBV27 and J is TRBJ1-2; D ambiguous. The germline V gene has CDR1 MNHEY and CDR2 SMNVEV (reference sequence). Trimming removed 0 bases at V and 3 bases at J, with 8 bases between. The CDR3 has 14 residues. CDR3 DNA sequence: TGTGCCAGCAGTTTATCGAAACATCACTATGGCTACACCTTC. This encodes CASSLSKHHYGYTF.

This clone was seen a few times. The CDR3 sequence is CASSEGRRPYEQYF. DNA for the CDR3: TGTGCCAGCAGTGAGGGTCGTAGGCCCTACGAGCAGTACTTC. This chain joins TRBV11-1 and TRBJ2-7; tentative D call: TRBD2 (5 bases). Germline assignment: CDR1 SGHAT and CDR2 FQDESV (reference sequence). The V and J ends lost 6 bases and 2 bases respectively, with 14 bases between them. The CDR3 covers 14 residues.

The chain joins TRBV6-1 to TRBJ1-5, with TRBD1 matching over 7 bases. The V and J ends lost 2 bases and 8 bases, in that order; junction bases with no gene match: 12. Germline values: CDR1 MNHNS, CDR2 SASEGT. The CDR3 sequence is 16 residues long. The CDR3: CASSEIRGGGFEPQHF. As DNA, the CDR3 is TGTGCCAGCAGTGAAATTAGAGGGGGCGGCTTTGAGCCCCAGCATTTT.

CDR3 amino acids: CASSSWSGDGNQPQHF. The DNA for the CDR3 is TGTGCCAGCAGCAGCTGGTCGGGGGACGGCAATCAGCCCCAGCATTTT. This rearrangement joins TRBV7-2 to TRBJ1-5; the D gene is possibly TRBD1 (5 bases). CDR1 SGHTA and CDR2 FQGNSA come from the germline V gene. There are 16 residues in the CDR3. The V end lost 5 bases, the J end lost 2 bases, and 16 bases lay between the germline ends. Combining the CDR3 with reference TRBV7-2 and TRBJ1-5 gives the whole variable domain GAGVSQSPSNKVTEKGKDVELRCDPISGHTALYWYRQSLGQGLEFLIYFQGNSAPDKSGLPSDRFSAERTGGSVSTLTIQRTQQEDSAVYLCASSSWSGDGNQPQHFGDGTRLSIL.

This clone appeared a few times. The chain links TRBV4-1 to TRBJ1-1, with D possibly matching TRBD1 (6 bases). Deletions cut 0 bases from V and 1 base from J, with 21 bases between. Germline-derived CDR1 and CDR2 are MGHRA and YSYEKL. This CDR3 has 19 residues. The CDR3 bases are TGCGCCAGCAGCCAAGAGTGGGAACAGGGAGAAGGGCAGAACACTGAAGCTTTCTTT. Its protein product is CASSQEWEQGEGQNTEAFF.

The V gene is TRBV15, the J gene TRBJ1-2; D possibly corresponds to TRBD1 (6 bases). The V end was cut by 2 bases, the J end by 6 bases, with 7 bases between. Germline CDR1 reads LNHNV; CDR2 reads YYDKDF (reference sequence). CDR3 length equals 12 residues. The CDR3 is CATSRSGDGYTF. The CDR3 region has the DNA TGTGCCACCAGCAGATCAGGGGATGGCTACACCTTC.

This clone was seen only once. V and J are TRBV11-2 and TRBJ2-3, with a possible D match to TRBD1 (5 bases). The CDR3 covers 12 residues. V lost 0 bases, J lost 13 bases, and 11 bases lay in between. Germline V gene data show CDR1 as SGHAT and CDR2 as FQNNGV. The CDR3 region has the DNA TGTGCCAGCAGCTTAGATACAGGTTTAAAGTATTTT. Translated: CASSLDTGLKYF.

The chain recombines TRBV9 with TRBJ2-3; the D is unclear. The CDR3 runs to 12 residues. The V gene lost 3 bases and the J gene lost 4 bases, with 6 bases spanning the gap. Germline assignment: CDR1 SGDLS and CDR2 YYNGEE. CDR3 bases: TGTGCCAGCAGCGCAAGAGCAGATACGCAGTATTTT. Translated: CASSARADTQYF.

The chain employs TRBV7-3 and TRBJ2-7, with 11 bases aligning to TRBD1. Germline V gene data show CDR1 as SGHTA and CDR2 as FQGTGA. The junction had 2 bases not matched to a gene; V was cut back by 5 bases and J by 2 bases. CDR3 length equals 14 residues. This CDR3 is CASSPGQGAYEQYF. The CDR3 nucleotides are TGTGCCAGCAGCCCGGGACAGGGGGCCTACGAGCAGTACTTC.

The gene calls are TRBV19 and TRBJ2-1; 8 bases line up with TRBD2. V dropped 5 bases and J dropped 0; count of bases not matched to a gene: 6. Germline V gene data show CDR1 as LNHDA and CDR2 as SQIVND (reference sequence). The CDR3 contains 16 residues. The CDR3: CASSLASGFSYNEQFF. The DNA for the CDR3 is TGTGCCAGTAGTTTAGCTAGCGGGTTCTCCTACAATGAGCAGTTCTTC. The full variable domain, in which reference TRBV19 and TRBJ2-1 provide the parts outside the CDR3, is DGGITQSPKYLFRKEGQNVTLSCEQNLNHDAMYWYRQDPGQGLRLIYYSQIVNDFQKGDIAEGYSVSREKKESFPLTVTSAQKNPTAFYLCASSLASGFSYNEQFFGPGTRLTVL.

The gene calls are TRBV13 and TRBJ2-5; unclear D gene. The CDR3 is 12 residues long. Trimming removed 3 bases at V and 5 bases at J, with 7 bases between. The V gene's germline CDR1 is PRHDT and CDR2 FYEKMQ (reference sequence). The CDR3 DNA reads as TGTGCCAGCAGCTTCATAGTGGAGACCCAGTACTTC. It specifies CASSFIVETQYF. Full variable domain (outside the CDR3, taken from reference TRBV13 and TRBJ2-5): AAGVIQSPRHLIKEKRETATLKCYPIPRHDTVYWYQQGPGQDPQFLISFYEKMQSDKGSIPDRFSAQQFSDYHSELNMSSLELGDSALYFCASSFIVETQYFGPGTRLLVL.

J is TRBJ1-5 and V is TRBV19, with D possibly matching TRBD1 (6 bases). V was pared by 2 bases and J by 8 bases, with 13 bases between. Germline V lookup: CDR1 LNHDA, CDR2 SQIVND (reference sequence). The CDR3 is 14 residues long. The DNA for the CDR3 is TGTGCCAGTAGTATACACCAGGGGCTGGAGCCCCAGCATTTT. This sequence encodes CASSIHQGLEPQHF.

This chain uses TRBV7-9 with TRBJ2-7; 9 bases are a match to TRBD1. This CDR3 region has 15 residues. Per germline, CDR1 SEHNR and CDR2 FQNEAQ (reference sequence). Germline trimming cut 5 bases from V and 4 bases from J; bases unmatched to any gene: 9. The DNA of the CDR3 is TGTGCCAGCAGCCCAGACAGGGGGGGCGGGTACGAGCAGTACTTC. Residues: CASSPDRGGGYEQYF.

The chain links TRBV5-6 to TRBJ2-2, with D maybe TRBD1 (5 bases). CDR3 length: 14 residues. Trimming removed 4 bases at V and 6 bases at J, with 13 bases between. CDR1 SGHDT and CDR2 YYEEEE come from the germline V gene. CDR3 nucleotides: TGTGCCAGCAGCGTACGCCAGGGTCCCGGGGAGCTGTTTTTT. It codes for CASSVRQGPGELFF.

The chain has TRBV6-5 and TRBJ2-2, with a tentative D call TRBD2 (6 bases). Germline V gives CDR1 MNHEY, CDR2 SVGAGI. Trimming pared 4 bases from V and 0 bases from J, leaving 12 bases between. The CDR3 is made up of 16 amino acids. Here the CDR3 DNA reads TGTGCCAGCAGTTTCCTCGGGGGTTCGAACACCGGGGAGCTGTTTTTT. Translated: CASSFLGGSNTGELFF.